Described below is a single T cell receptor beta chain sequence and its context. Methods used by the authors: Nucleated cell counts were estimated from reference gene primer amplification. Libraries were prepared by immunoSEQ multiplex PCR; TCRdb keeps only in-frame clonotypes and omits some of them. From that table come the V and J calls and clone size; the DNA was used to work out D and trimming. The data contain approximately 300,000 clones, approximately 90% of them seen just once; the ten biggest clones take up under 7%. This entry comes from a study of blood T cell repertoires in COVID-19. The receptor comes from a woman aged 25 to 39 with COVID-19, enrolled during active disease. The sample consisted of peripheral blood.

The CDR3 DNA reads TGCAGCGTGTTGTCACTAGCGGAGCCCTACGAGCAGTACTTC. This sequence encodes CSVLSLAEPYEQYF. The rearrangement joins TRBV29-1 to TRBJ2-7, with TRBD2 matching 8 bases. CDR1 and CDR2 from the germline V gene are SQVTM and ANQGSEA. This CDR3 has 14 amino acids. V was pared by 6 bases and J by 2 bases, with 9 bases of the junction left unmatched.